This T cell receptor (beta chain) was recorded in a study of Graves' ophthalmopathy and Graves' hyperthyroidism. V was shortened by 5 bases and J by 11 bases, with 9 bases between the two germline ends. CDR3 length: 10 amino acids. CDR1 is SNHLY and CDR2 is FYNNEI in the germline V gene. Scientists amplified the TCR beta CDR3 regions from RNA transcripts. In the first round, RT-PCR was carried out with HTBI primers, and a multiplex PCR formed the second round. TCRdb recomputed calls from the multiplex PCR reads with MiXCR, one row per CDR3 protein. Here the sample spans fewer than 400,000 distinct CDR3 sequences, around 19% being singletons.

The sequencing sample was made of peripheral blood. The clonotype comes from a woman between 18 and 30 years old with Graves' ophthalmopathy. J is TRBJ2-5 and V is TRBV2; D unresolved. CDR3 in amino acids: CASSRSKQYF. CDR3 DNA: TGTGCCAGCAGTAGGTCGAAACAGTACTTC. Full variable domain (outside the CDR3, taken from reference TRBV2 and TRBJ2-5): EPEVTQTPSHQVTQMGQEVILRCVPISNHLYFYWYRQILGQKVEFLVSFYNNEISEKSEIFDDQFSVERPDGSNFTLKIRSTKLEDSAMYFCASSRSKQYFGPGTRLLVL.